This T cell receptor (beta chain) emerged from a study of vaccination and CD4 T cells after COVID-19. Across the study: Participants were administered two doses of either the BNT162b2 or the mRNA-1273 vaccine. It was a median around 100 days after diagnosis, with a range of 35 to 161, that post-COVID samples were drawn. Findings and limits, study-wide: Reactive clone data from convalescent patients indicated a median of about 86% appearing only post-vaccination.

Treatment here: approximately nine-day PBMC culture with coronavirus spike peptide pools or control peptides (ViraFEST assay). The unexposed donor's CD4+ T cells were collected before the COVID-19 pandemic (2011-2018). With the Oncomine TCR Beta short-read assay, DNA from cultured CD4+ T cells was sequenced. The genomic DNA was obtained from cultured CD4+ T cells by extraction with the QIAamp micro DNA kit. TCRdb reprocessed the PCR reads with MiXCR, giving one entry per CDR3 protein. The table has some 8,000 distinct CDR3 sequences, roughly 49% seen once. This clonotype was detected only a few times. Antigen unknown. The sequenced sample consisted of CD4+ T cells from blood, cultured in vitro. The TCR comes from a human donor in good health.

The CDR3 nucleotides are TGTGCCATTCGGGACAGGGACGCCTATGGCTACACCTTC. Its protein is CAIRDRDAYGYTF. The V call is TRBV7-2, the J call TRBJ1-2; 9 nucleotides line up with TRBD1. The CDR3 consists of 13 residues. Per germline, CDR1 SGHTA and CDR2 FQGNSA. Losses at the gene ends were 10 bases for V and 4 bases for J; bases not matched to a gene: 7.